These 21 T cell receptor beta chains share one sample of origin, sequenced in a study of blood T cell repertoires in COVID-19. Method: immunoSEQ multiplex PCR; TCRdb's copy keeps in-frame clones and lacks some. The sample includes over 250,000 clones, about 89% of them seen just once. The sequencing input was peripheral blood. The source of these receptors is a woman aged 40 to 50 who had recovered from COVID-19.

V usage is TRBV3-1 (or the pseudogene TRBV3-2) and J usage is TRBJ1-2, with D perhaps matching TRBD1 (6 bases). Germline-derived CDR1 and CDR2 are LGHDT and YNNKEL (reference sequence). V lost 1 base to trimming and J lost 2 bases, with 11 bases between them. The length of the CDR3 is 15 residues. The CDR3 loop reads CASSQAWQGNYGYTF. The DNA of the CDR3 is TGTGCCAGCAGCCAAGCGTGGCAGGGGAACTATGGCTACACCTTC.

This clone came up a few times. The chain combines TRBV27 with TRBJ2-3; a possible D gene is TRBD2 (5 bases). V lost 5 bases to trimming and J lost 1 base, with 13 bases between them. Germline CDR1 is MNHEY and CDR2 is SMNVEV (reference sequence). The CDR3 sequence is 15 residues long. CDR3 nucleotide sequence: TGTGCCAGCAGTCCCCGCGAGGGCCGCACAGATACGCAGTATTTT. Translated: CASSPREGRTDTQYF.

This clone was seen a single time. Other DNA sequences from this sample encode an identical CDR3 as well. This chain links TRBV2 with TRBJ1-2; perhaps TRBD1 as D (6 bases). In germline, CDR1 is SNHLY, CDR2 FYNNEI. Between the trimmed V and J ends, which lost 0 bases and 4 bases, there was a span of 12 bases. The CDR3 consists of 15 residues. The CDR3 coding sequence is TGTGCCAGCAGTGAAGCCGGGGGGGGGCCCTATGGCTACACCTTC. Protein sequence: CASSEAGGGPYGYTF.

The chain combines TRBV11-2 with TRBJ1-4, with 8 bases lining up with TRBD1. The CDR3 runs to 15 residues. Germline V gene sequence: CDR1 SGHAT, CDR2 FQNNGV. Trimming removed 5 bases from V and 5 bases from J; junction bases left unmatched: 7. DNA of the CDR3: TGTGCCAGCAGCCCCGGGACAGGCCTAAATGAAAAACTGTTTTTT. Its translation: CASSPGTGLNEKLFF.

The chain combines TRBV6-6 with TRBJ1-5; D is ambiguous. The CDR3 runs 10 residues. V shed 6 bases and J shed 5 bases, with 2 bases lying between them. Germline V gene lookup returns CDR1 MNHNY and CDR2 SVGAGI (reference sequence). The CDR3 region is CASSDQPQHF. The DNA of the CDR3 is TGTGCCAGCAGCGATCAGCCCCAGCATTTT.

The V gene is TRBV11-1, the J gene TRBJ2-5; D possibly corresponds to TRBD2 (7 bases). This CDR3 is 13 amino acids long. Per germline, CDR1 SGHAT and CDR2 FQDESV (reference sequence). Trimming left V 5 bases short and J 2 bases short, with 9 bases between. CDR3 sequence (DNA): TGTGCCAGCAGCGGGGGGGCACAAGAGACCCAGTACTTC. It translates to CASSGGAQETQYF.

The sample holds a few counts of this clone. The chain links TRBV15 to TRBJ2-7, with D perhaps matching TRBD1 (5 bases). Germline V gives CDR1 LNHNV, CDR2 YYDKDF (reference sequence). Trimming removed 0 bases from V and 6 bases from J, with 15 bases in between. The CDR3 extends over 15 amino acids. CDR3 coding DNA: TGTGCCACCAGCAGAGATTCAAGGGGTGGCATCGAGCAGTACTTC. Protein: CATSRDSRGGIEQYF. The complete variable domain, with remaining parts taken from reference TRBV15 and TRBJ2-7, reads DAMVIQNPRYQVTQFGKPVTLSCSQTLNHNVMYWYQQKSSQAPKLLFHYYDKDFNNEADTPDNFQSRRPNTSFCFLDIRSPGLGDTAMYLCATSRDSRGGIEQYFGPGTRLTVT.

The chain is built from TRBV6-5 and TRBJ2-7, with a tentative D call TRBD2 (5 bases). Deletions cut 0 bases from V and 3 bases from J, with 9 bases between. Germline V CDR1 and CDR2: MNHEY, SVGAGI. The CDR3 is 14 amino acids. CDR3 sequence reads: CASSYSEVGYEQYF. The CDR3 region has the DNA TGTGCCAGCAGTTACTCGGAGGTGGGCTACGAGCAGTACTTC.

The chain joins TRBV7-2 to TRBJ2-3; 14 bases agree with TRBD2. CDR3 length: 16 amino acids. The ends lost 5 bases at V and 5 bases at J; junction bases unmatched: 6. In germline, CDR1 is SGHTA, CDR2 FQGNSA. CDR3 sequence: CASSARLAGGVDTQYF. The CDR3 coding sequence is TGTGCCAGCAGCGCCCGACTAGCGGGGGGGGTAGATACGCAGTATTTT.

This sequence joins TRBV27 and TRBJ1-1; D gene unclear. Germline V gene lookup returns CDR1 MNHEY and CDR2 SMNVEV (reference sequence). This CDR3 contains 15 residues. V lost 2 bases, J lost 4 bases, and 14 bases lay in between. CDR3 sequence (DNA): TGTGCCAGCAGTTTAGTTTGGCCGGGTATCACTGAAGCTTTCTTT. This sequence encodes CASSLVWPGITEAFF.

The chain has TRBV18 and TRBJ1-4, with D possibly being TRBD1 (5 bases). This CDR3 has 15 residues. The ends were cut back, 3 bases at V and 0 bases at J, with 8 bases in the middle. In germline, CDR1 is KGHSH, CDR2 LQKENI. This chain's CDR3 is CASSPSGATNEKLFF. The CDR3 DNA follows: TGTGCCAGCTCACCGTCGGGGGCAACTAATGAAAAACTGTTTTTT. Combining the CDR3 with reference TRBV18 and TRBJ1-4 gives the whole variable domain NAGVMQNPRHLVRRRGQEARLRCSPMKGHSHVYWYRQLPEEGLKFMVYLQKENIIDESGMPKERFSAEFPKEGPSILRIQQVVRGDSAAYFCASSPSGATNEKLFFGSGTQLSVL.

Notes on this clone: Other DNA sequences of this sample code for an identical CDR3. The V gene is TRBV6-5, the J gene TRBJ2-7, with a possible D match to TRBD2 (7 bases). V was shortened by 7 bases and J by 7 bases, with 17 bases between the two germline ends. The CDR3 covers 13 residues. CDR1 is MNHEY and CDR2 is SVGAGI in the germline V gene. CDR3 in amino acids: CASTPRGGGEQYF. As DNA, the CDR3 is TGTGCCAGCACCCCTCGAGGGGGAGGGGAGCAGTACTTC.

The rearrangement joins TRBV2 to TRBJ1-2; 7 nucleotides agree with TRBD1. V lost 6 bases, J lost 8 bases, and 12 bases stayed unmatched. The CDR3 contains 14 residues. Germline CDR1 reads SNHLY; CDR2 reads FYNNEI. CDR3 loop: CASSVGTASRGYTF. The CDR3 DNA reads as TGTGCCAGCAGCGTCGGGACAGCCAGTAGGGGCTACACCTTC. The complete variable domain, with remaining parts taken from reference TRBV2 and TRBJ1-2, reads EPEVTQTPSHQVTQMGQEVILRCVPISNHLYFYWYRQILGQKVEFLVSFYNNEISEKSEIFDDQFSVERPDGSNFTLKIRSTKLEDSAMYFCASSVGTASRGYTFGSGTRLTVV.

V and J are TRBV2 and TRBJ2-7; 7 bases agree with TRBD1. This CDR3 is built from 14 residues. V was clipped by 7 bases and J by 3 bases; unmatched bases: 9. Germline V lookup: CDR1 SNHLY, CDR2 FYNNEI. The CDR3 DNA sequence: TGTGCCAGCAATAACAGGGGCGGAGGCTACGAGCAGTACTTC. Encoded protein: CASNNRGGGYEQYF. The whole variable domain, remainder taken from reference TRBV2 and TRBJ2-7, is EPEVTQTPSHQVTQMGQEVILRCVPISNHLYFYWYRQILGQKVEFLVSFYNNEISEKSEIFDDQFSVERPDGSNFTLKIRSTKLEDSAMYFCASNNRGGGYEQYFGPGTRLTVT.

This clone appeared a few times. A read error may account for a junction end that differs from germline. The J gene is TRBJ2-5, the V gene TRBV7-7, with a tentative D call TRBD2 (5 bases). Germline V gene lookup returns CDR1 SSHAT and CDR2 FNYEAQ (reference sequence). CDR3 length: 13 amino acids. DNA for the CDR3: TGTGCTAGCAGCGTATCCCGGGATTCGACCCAGTACTTC. As protein: CASSVSRDSTQYF.

This clone was seen a few times. The chain links TRBV4-1 to TRBJ2-7; 10 nucleotides agree with TRBD2. The CDR3 is made up of 15 amino acids. Unmatched junction bases numbered 4, after V lost 3 bases and J lost 2 bases. Germline values: CDR1 MGHRA, CDR2 YSYEKL. CDR3 residues: CASSQGTSAAYEQYF. CDR3 coding DNA: TGCGCCAGCAGCCAGGGGACTAGCGCTGCCTACGAGCAGTACTTC.

This sequence joins TRBV12-3 or TRBV12-4 and TRBJ1-2; D unclear. Trimming took 3 bases from V and 4 from J, leaving 6 bases between them. This CDR3 is built from 12 residues. DNA of the CDR3: TGTGCCAGCAGTTTTGAGAGCTATGGCTACACCTTC. Translating gives CASSFESYGYTF.

The V and J genes are TRBV5-1 and TRBJ2-7; 10 positions match TRBD2. V lost 2 bases to trimming and J lost 4 bases; unmatched junction nucleotides: 6. The CDR3 is 15 amino acids. The V gene's germline CDR1 is SGHRS and CDR2 YFSETQ. CDR3 region: CASSFLAGGWYEQYF. Written as DNA, the CDR3 is TGCGCCAGCAGCTTCTTAGCGGGGGGCTGGTACGAGCAGTACTTC.

The V and J genes are TRBV30 and TRBJ1-4; 9 nucleotides match TRBD1. Germline V gene lookup returns CDR1 GTSNPN and CDR2 SVGIG (reference sequence). Trimming removed 5 bases from V and 7 bases from J; junction bases left unmatched: 5. The CDR3 is 13 amino acids. The CDR3 bases are TGTGCCTGGGGACAGGGACAGGGTGAAAAACTGTTTTTT. Encoded protein: CAWGQGQGEKLFF.

The rearrangement uses TRBV10-1 and TRBJ2-1; 8 nucleotides align to TRBD2. Germline V lookup: CDR1 WNHNN, CDR2 SYGVQD (reference sequence). V was clipped by 3 bases and J by 8 bases; unmatched bases: 12. This CDR3 contains 16 residues. The CDR3 region has the DNA TGCGCCAGCAGTGATTACTCGGGGGGGCGGCGGTATGAGCAGTTCTTC. Amino acid sequence: CASSDYSGGRRYEQFF.

The chain links TRBV6-5 to TRBJ2-1; 10 positions match TRBD2. With 2 bases clipped from V and 3 bases from J, the junction kept 4 bases outside the gene matches. Per the germline V gene, CDR1 is MNHEY and CDR2 is SVGAGI. CDR3 size: 16 residues. In DNA form, the CDR3 reads TGTGCCAGCAGTTACACCCCTAGCGGGGGCTACAATGAGCAGTTCTTC. It codes for CASSYTPSGGYNEQFF.